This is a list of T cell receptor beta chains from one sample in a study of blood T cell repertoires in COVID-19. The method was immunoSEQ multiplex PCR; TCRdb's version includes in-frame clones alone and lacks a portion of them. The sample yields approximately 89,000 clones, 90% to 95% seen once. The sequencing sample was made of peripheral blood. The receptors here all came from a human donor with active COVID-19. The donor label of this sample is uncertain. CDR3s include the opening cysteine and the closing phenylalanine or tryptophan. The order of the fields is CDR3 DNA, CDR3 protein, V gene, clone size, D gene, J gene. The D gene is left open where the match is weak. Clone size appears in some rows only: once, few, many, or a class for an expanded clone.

DNA: TGTGCCAGCACCCAAGGGCAGAGACTTAACTATGGCTACACCTTC
CDR3: CASTQGQRLNYGYTF
V: TRBV7-9
size: -
D: -
J: TRBJ1-2

DNA: TGTGCCAGTAGTATAGATCTGGGGGGGGCTGGGAATCAGCCCCAGCATTTT
CDR3: CASSIDLGGAGNQPQHF
V: TRBV19
size: -
D: -
J: TRBJ1-5

DNA: TGTGCCAGTAGTATAGCCCAGAAGAACACCGGGGAGCTGTTTTTT
CDR3: CASSIAQKNTGELFF
V: TRBV19
size: -
D: -
J: TRBJ2-2

DNA: TGTGCCAGCAGCAACGAACAGGGTTACAATGAGCAGTTCTTC
CDR3: CASSNEQGYNEQFF
V: TRBV7-2
size: -
D: -
J: TRBJ2-1

DNA: TGTGCCAGCAGTTTCAGGGGACAGAAAACCCAAGAGACCCAGTACTTC
CDR3: CASSFRGQKTQETQYF
V: TRBV27
size: -
D: TRBD1
J: TRBJ2-5

DNA: TGTGCCAGCAGGCGATCATTGGAGCGCGGGGAGCTGTTTTTT
CDR3: CASRRSLERGELFF
V: TRBV27
size: -
D: -
J: TRBJ2-2

DNA: TGTGCCAGCAGCTTAATAGCGGGGGGGCCCCTCTACGAGCAGTACTTC
CDR3: CASSLIAGGPLYEQYF
V: TRBV5-6
size: -
D: TRBD2
J: TRBJ2-7

DNA: TGTGCCAGCAGCTCGAAACTCCGGACAGGAAACACTGAAGCTTTCTTT
CDR3: CASSSKLRTGNTEAFF
V: TRBV11-2
size: -
D: TRBD1
J: TRBJ1-1

DNA: TGTGCCAGCAGCTTGCGCCTAGCGGGAGGGGGAGAGACCCAGTACTTC
CDR3: CASSLRLAGGGETQYF
V: TRBV7-2
size: -
D: TRBD2
J: TRBJ2-5

DNA: TGTGCCAGCAGTTACTCGAAAGGGGGCACCGGGGAGCTGTTTTTT
CDR3: CASSYSKGGTGELFF
V: TRBV6-5
size: -
D: -
J: TRBJ2-2

DNA: TGTGCCAGTAGTATCCGGGTCGGCGAGCAGTACTTC
CDR3: CASSIRVGEQYF
V: TRBV19
size: -
D: -
J: TRBJ2-7

DNA: TGTGCCAGTAGTCCGCCGGGACAGGGACTTGGCTACACCTTC
CDR3: CASSPPGQGLGYTF
V: TRBV19
size: -
D: TRBD1
J: TRBJ1-2

DNA: TGTGCCAGCAGCTTAGCTGGCAGTCTCTATGGCTACACCTTC
CDR3: CASSLAGSLYGYTF
V: TRBV7-2
size: -
D: -
J: TRBJ1-2

DNA: TGTGCCAGCAGCGACGGGACAGGGAGCAATCAGCCCCAGCATTTT
CDR3: CASSDGTGSNQPQHF
V: TRBV3-1/TRBV3-2
size: -
D: TRBD1
J: TRBJ1-5

DNA: TGTGCCAGCAATCCGGGACACACGAATGAAAAACTGTTTTTT
CDR3: CASNPGHTNEKLFF
V: TRBV6-5
size: -
D: -
J: TRBJ1-4

DNA: TGTGCCAGCAGCCCAACGGGGAGGACGAATGAAAAACTGTTTTTT
CDR3: CASSPTGRTNEKLFF
V: TRBV5-4
size: -
D: -
J: TRBJ1-4

DNA: TGTGCCAGCAGCAAAGGGGGGGAATTAGCCAAAAACATTCAGTACTTC
CDR3: CASSKGGELAKNIQYF
V: TRBV21-1
size: -
D: -
J: TRBJ2-4

DNA: TGTGCCAGCACCACAGGGGAAATCCACGAGCAGTACTTC
CDR3: CASTTGEIHEQYF
V: TRBV12-3/TRBV12-4
size: -
D: TRBD1
J: TRBJ2-7

DNA: TGCGCCAGCAGCGGGACTAGCGGGAGTACAGGGGCAGATACGCAGTATTTT
CDR3: CASSGTSGSTGADTQYF
V: TRBV10-2
size: -
D: TRBD2
J: TRBJ2-3

DNA: TGTGCCAGCAGCCGACGCCAGGGTTCCCCCCTCCACTTT
CDR3: CASSRRQGSPLHF
V: TRBV14
size: -
D: -
J: TRBJ1-6

DNA: TGTGCCAGCAGCAGACGACAGAATCAAGAGACCCAGTACTTC
CDR3: CASSRRQNQETQYF
V: TRBV6-5
size: -
D: -
J: TRBJ2-5

DNA: TGTGCCAGCAGCCATAACAGGGGATACACTGAAGCTTTCTTT
CDR3: CASSHNRGYTEAFF
V: TRBV14
size: -
D: TRBD1
J: TRBJ1-1

DNA: TGCAGTGTGCACAGGGAGAATGAGCAGTTCTTC
CDR3: CSVHRENEQFF
V: TRBV20-1
size: -
D: -
J: TRBJ2-1

DNA: TGCAGTGCTAGTCCCGGTTGGACTAGCGGAAGACTTAAATACAATGAGCAGTTCTTC
CDR3: CSASPGWTSGRLKYNEQFF
V: TRBV20-1
size: -
D: TRBD2
J: TRBJ2-1

DNA: TGCGCCAGCAGCTTGGACGGTCAGGGGGGCACCGGGGAGCTGTTTTTT
CDR3: CASSLDGQGGTGELFF
V: TRBV5-1
size: -
D: -
J: TRBJ2-2

DNA: TGCAGCGTTGTAGTGGGCCCCGGGGAGCTGTTTTTT
CDR3: CSVVVGPGELFF
V: TRBV29-1
size: -
D: -
J: TRBJ2-2

DNA: TGTGCCAGCGCTCGAACAGGGAGTGAGACCCAGTACTTC
CDR3: CASARTGSETQYF
V: TRBV6-4
size: -
D: -
J: TRBJ2-5

DNA: TGTGCCAGCAGCATACCTGGACAGAGGAACACTGAAGCTTTCTTT
CDR3: CASSIPGQRNTEAFF
V: TRBV7-2
size: -
D: -
J: TRBJ1-1

DNA: TGTGCCAGTAGTACCTACGGGGGGGCCCTAGTTAACGAGCAGTACTTC
CDR3: CASSTYGGALVNEQYF
V: TRBV19
size: once
D: TRBD2
J: TRBJ2-7

DNA: TGTGCCAGCAATCGCCAACCTCCGGGACAATCCTACCCCCGCACAGATACGCAGTATTTT
CDR3: CASNRQPPGQSYPRTDTQYF
V: TRBV6-6
size: -
D: -
J: TRBJ2-3

DNA: TGTGCCAGCAGCACCCCTAGCGGGGGCACCGGGGAGCTGTTTTTT
CDR3: CASSTPSGGTGELFF
V: TRBV6-2/TRBV6-3
size: -
D: TRBD2
J: TRBJ2-2

DNA: TGCGCCAGCAGCTTGGTACAGGGGGGTTACACGTACTTC
CDR3: CASSLVQGGYTYF
V: TRBV5-1
size: -
D: TRBD1
J: TRBJ2-4

DNA: TGTGCCAGCAGCCGGACTAGCGGGAGAGGGGGGGGAAACGAGCAGTACTTC
CDR3: CASSRTSGRGGGNEQYF
V: TRBV2
size: -
D: TRBD2
J: TRBJ2-7

DNA: TGTGCCAGCAGCCAACTTAATACCGGTAGCGGGGGATCGGAGACCCAGTACTTC
CDR3: CASSQLNTGSGGSETQYF
V: TRBV4-2
size: -
D: TRBD2
J: TRBJ2-5

DNA: TGTGCCAGCTCACCTGGCGATACGCAGTATTTT
CDR3: CASSPGDTQYF
V: TRBV18
size: -
D: -
J: TRBJ2-3

DNA: TGTGCCAGTAGTACAGGACTTTTTTCCTCTAGCGGTCCCTCCTACGAGCAGTACTTC
CDR3: CASSTGLFSSSGPSYEQYF
V: TRBV19
size: -
D: TRBD2
J: TRBJ2-7

DNA: TGTGCCAGCTTGGATGTTACCGGGACAGGGTCAGATACGCAGTATTTT
CDR3: CASLDVTGTGSDTQYF
V: TRBV5-4
size: -
D: TRBD1
J: TRBJ2-3

DNA: TGTGCCAGCAGTTACACCCTCGGACAGGAGGTGTTGGAGCAGTACTTC
CDR3: CASSYTLGQEVLEQYF
V: TRBV6-5
size: -
D: TRBD1
J: TRBJ2-7

DNA: TGTGCCAGCCGACACGAGTGGGACAGGGGCTACGAGCAGTACTTC
CDR3: CASRHEWDRGYEQYF
V: TRBV3-1/TRBV3-2
size: -
D: TRBD1
J: TRBJ2-7

DNA: TGTGCCAGCAGTTACTCGCAACTGATCCAAGAGACCCAGTACTTC
CDR3: CASSYSQLIQETQYF
V: TRBV6-6
size: -
D: -
J: TRBJ2-5

DNA: TGTGCCAGCAGTTTAGGACAGGGGGTCGGCTACACCTTC
CDR3: CASSLGQGVGYTF
V: TRBV27
size: -
D: TRBD1
J: TRBJ1-2